Below are 26 T cell receptor beta chains sequenced from a single sample in a study of blood T cell repertoires in COVID-19. Assay: immunoSEQ multiplex PCR; the TCRdb copy retains only in-frame clones and omits some. The data contain hundreds of thousands of clones, 80% to 90% of them seen just once; the ten biggest clones take up 3.8%. The sequenced sample was PBMCs or T cells enriched from blood (not recorded which). These receptors all come from a woman between 40 and 50 years old with acute COVID-19.

This chain joins TRBV12-2 and TRBJ1-2; TRBD1, the table's D call, lacks a check against the DNA. TRBV12-2 has pseudogene status. CDR3 length: 16 residues. The CDR3 protein is CASRLGSTGLGYGYTF. Here the CDR3 DNA reads TGTGCAAGTCGCTTAGGCTCAACAGGGCTGGGCTATGGCTACACCTTC.

This clone was detected once. The chain recombines TRBV2 with TRBJ2-7; 12 bases fit TRBD2. The CDR3 runs 19 residues. The ends lost 0 bases at V and 1 base at J; junction bases unmatched: 10. The germline V gene has CDR1 SNHLY and CDR2 FYNNEI. The DNA for the CDR3 is TGTGCCAGCAGTGAAGCGCCGCTGACTAGCGGGAGTGGGTCCTACGAGCAGTACTTC. This sequence encodes CASSEAPLTSGSGSYEQYF.

This chain uses TRBV24-1 with TRBJ2-6, with 8 bases matching TRBD1. CDR1 and CDR2 from the germline V gene are KGHDR and SFDVKD. The CDR3 covers 17 residues. The J segment lost 2 bases and the V segment lost 3 bases, leaving 5 bases of the junction unmatched. The DNA of the CDR3 is TGTGCCACCAGTGATCCGGCAGGGGGCGCTGGGGCCAACGTCCTGACTTTC. Protein sequence: CATSDPAGGAGANVLTF.

The chain uses TRBV2 and TRBJ1-6; D gene ambiguous. The CDR3 spans 13 residues. Germline values: CDR1 SNHLY, CDR2 FYNNEI. V dropped 6 bases and J dropped 9 bases, with 12 bases sitting between them. The CDR3, as DNA: TGTGCCAGCAGCCCCGGGGAGGGTTCACCCCTCCACTTT. As protein: CASSPGEGSPLHF.

The gene calls are TRBV14 and TRBJ1-3, with a tentative D call TRBD1 (6 bases). This CDR3 region has 15 residues. The germline CDR1 and CDR2 sequences are SGHDN and FVKESK. V was trimmed by 5 bases and J by 4 bases, leaving 15 bases between them. The CDR3 reads CASSYGQSRGNTIYF. The CDR3 nucleotides are TGTGCCAGCAGCTACGGACAGTCTCGAGGAAACACCATATATTTT.

The chain recombines TRBV3-1 (or the pseudogene TRBV3-2) with TRBJ2-3, with 7 bases aligning to TRBD2. Germline V gives CDR1 LGHDT, CDR2 YNNKEL (reference sequence). Germline trimming cut 4 bases from V and 2 bases from J; bases unmatched to any gene: 3. This CDR3 has 14 amino acids. CDR3 sequence (DNA): TGTGCCAGCAGCCGGGGGGGATCCACAGATACGCAGTATTTT. Residues: CASSRGGSTDTQYF.

The chain joins TRBV29-1 to TRBJ2-2; 10 nucleotides line up with TRBD2. Germline CDR1 SQVTM, CDR2 ANQGSEA. The CDR3 sequence is 15 residues long. J gave up 5 bases and V 2 bases, and 5 bases lay outside the gene matches. CDR3 amino acids: CSVEPSGRGTGELFF. The CDR3 nucleotides read TGCAGCGTTGAACCCAGCGGGAGGGGAACCGGGGAGCTGTTTTTT.

The chain couples TRBV11-3 to TRBJ2-4; D not resolved. V gave up 3 bases and J gave up 2 bases, with 11 bases separating them. Looked up from germline, CDR1 is SGHNT and CDR2 is YENEEA. The CDR3 is made up of 15 amino acids. The CDR3 sequence is CASSFPEISKNIQYF. CDR3 DNA sequence: TGTGCCAGCAGCTTCCCCGAGATATCCAAAAACATTCAGTACTTC.

This clone was observed once. This chain links TRBV28 with TRBJ2-7; 7 bases map to TRBD1. Trimming took 6 bases from V and 7 from J; bases not matched to a gene: 6. The CDR3 loop spans 12 amino acids. Germline CDR1 MDHEN, CDR2 SYDVKM. The CDR3 DNA follows: TGTGCCAGCAGCGAGACAGGGTCTGAGCAGTACTTC. Translation: CASSETGSEQYF.

The table lists this clone with a count of one. The chain has TRBV10-1 and TRBJ2-1, with 13 bases matching TRBD2. J was trimmed by 6 bases and V by 6 bases; bases with no gene match: 2. Germline CDR1 is WNHNN and CDR2 is SYGVQD (reference sequence). The CDR3 loop spans 14 amino acids. This chain's CDR3 is CASSRTSGGNEQFF. CDR3 nucleotides: TGCGCCAGCAGCAGGACTAGCGGGGGCAATGAGCAGTTCTTC.

The gene calls are TRBV2 and TRBJ1-1, with 10 bases fitting TRBD1. The germline gives CDR1 SNHLY, CDR2 FYNNEI. There are 17 residues in the CDR3. V was clipped by 0 bases and J by 3 bases; unmatched bases: 7. The CDR3 loop is CASSEALWTGGDTEAFF. The CDR3 nucleotides are TGTGCCAGCAGTGAAGCGCTCTGGACAGGGGGGGACACTGAAGCTTTCTTT.

The count of this clone is one. Different DNA sequences within this sample yield the same CDR3. The chain recombines TRBV19 with TRBJ1-5; a weak D match, TRBD1 (5 bases). The CDR3 totals 14 residues. Trimming took off 3 bases at V and 4 bases at J, with 10 bases between the two ends. Looked up from germline, CDR1 is LNHDA and CDR2 is SQIVND (reference sequence). The CDR3 is CASSIPGGNQPQHF. The DNA for the CDR3 is TGTGCCAGTAGTATTCCGGGGGGTAATCAGCCCCAGCATTTT.

The chain employs TRBV7-8 and TRBJ2-5; 9 positions agree with TRBD1. Germline CDR1 and CDR2: SGHVS and FQNEAQ. After removal of 5 bases from V and 2 bases from J, the junction contained 3 bases not matched to a gene. CDR3 size: 14 residues. The CDR3 coding sequence is TGTGCCAGCAGCCAAGACAGGGGGCAAGAGACCCAGTACTTC. Amino acids: CASSQDRGQETQYF. The variable domain in full, with the rest retrieved from reference TRBV7-8 and TRBJ2-5, is GAGVSQSPRYKVAKRGQDVALRCDPISGHVSLFWYQQALGQGPEFLTYFQNEAQLDKSGLPSDRFFAERPEGSVSTLKIQRTQQEDSAVYLCASSQDRGQETQYFGPGTRLLVL.

The chain combines TRBV3-1 (or the pseudogene TRBV3-2) with TRBJ1-5, with a weak D call TRBD1 (6 bases). CDR1 is LGHDT, CDR2 YNNKEL, per germline (reference sequence). This CDR3 has 14 amino acids. V was clipped by 4 bases and J by 5 bases, with 12 bases between them. The CDR3 nucleotides read TGTGCCAGCAGCCGTCAGGGGATTGATCAGCCCCAGCATTTT. This translates into CASSRQGIDQPQHF.

The chain is built from TRBV28 and TRBJ2-2; D remains ambiguous. Per germline, CDR1 MDHEN and CDR2 SYDVKM. This CDR3 contains 13 residues. Trimming shortened V by 6 bases and J by 4 bases, and 9 bases separated the two germline ends. The CDR3 bases are TGTGCCAGCAGACCCGCCAGCACCGGGGAGCTGTTTTTT. Translation: CASRPASTGELFF.

This chain links TRBV19 with TRBJ2-1; TRBD2 matches 12 bases. With V trimmed by 6 bases and J by 3 bases, 0 bases remained unmatched. The CDR3 has 14 residues. Germline lookup yields CDR1 LNHDA and CDR2 SQIVND (reference sequence). For the CDR3, the DNA is TGTGCCAGTAGGACTAGCGGGAGCTACAATGAGCAGTTCTTC. It codes for CASRTSGSYNEQFF.

This chain joins TRBV11-3 and TRBJ2-7, with 7 bases lining up with TRBD1. With V trimmed by 4 bases and J by 6 bases, 6 bases remained unmatched. Germline CDR1 is SGHNT and CDR2 is YENEEA. The CDR3 sequence is 13 residues long. The CDR3 DNA is TGTGCCAGCAGCTCACCTACAGGGGCCGAGCAGTACTTC. Protein: CASSSPTGAEQYF.

The chain combines TRBV5-1 with TRBJ1-6; a weak D match, TRBD1 (5 bases). The germline CDR1 and CDR2 sequences are SGHRS and YFSETQ. The CDR3 has 16 residues. The V gene lost 0 bases and the J gene lost 0 bases, with 7 bases spanning the gap. In DNA form, the CDR3 reads TGCGCCAGCAGCTTGGGGGGGGACTCCTATAATTCACCCCTCCACTTT. Protein: CASSLGGDSYNSPLHF. Drawing the rest from reference TRBV5-1 and TRBJ1-6, the complete variable domain is KAGVTQTPRYLIKTRGQQVTLSCSPISGHRSVSWYQQTPGQGLQFLFEYFSETQRNKGNFPGRFSGRQFSNSRSEMNVSTLELGDSALYLCASSLGGDSYNSPLHFGNGTRLTVT.

The rearrangement uses TRBV7-2 and TRBJ2-1, with D possibly being TRBD1 (5 bases). This CDR3 spans 15 amino acids. Trimming took 5 bases from V and 2 from J, leaving 13 bases between them. In germline, CDR1 is SGHTA, CDR2 FQGNSA. CDR3 sequence (DNA): TGTGCCAGCAGCCCAGACAGACAGACCTACAATGAGCAGTTCTTC. It specifies CASSPDRQTYNEQFF. Full variable domain (rest looked up from reference TRBV7-2 and TRBJ2-1): GAGVSQSPSNKVTEKGKDVELRCDPISGHTALYWYRQSLGQGLEFLIYFQGNSAPDKSGLPSDRFSAERTGGSVSTLTIQRTQQEDSAVYLCASSPDRQTYNEQFFGPGTRLTVL.

V gene TRBV11-3 combines with J gene TRBJ2-2, with a possible D match to TRBD1 (5 bases). The germline V gene has CDR1 SGHNT and CDR2 YENEEA. V gave up 5 bases and J gave up 9 bases, with 16 bases separating them. This CDR3 comprises 14 residues. In DNA, the CDR3 is TGTGCCAGCAGCCCCACTGTGGGGCGCCGGGAGCTGTTTTTT. Translation: CASSPTVGRRELFF. The variable domain in full, completed from reference TRBV11-3 and TRBJ2-2, reads EAGVVQSPRYKIIEKKQPVAFWCNPISGHNTLYWYLQNLGQGPELLIRYENEEAVDDSQLPKDRFSAERLKGVDSTLKIQPAELGDSAVYLCASSPTVGRRELFFGEGSRLTVL.

V and J are TRBV29-1 and TRBJ1-2; D gene unclear. Germline CDR1 SQVTM, CDR2 ANQGSEA. The CDR3 is 15 residues long. The ends were cut back, 4 bases at V and 3 bases at J, with 18 bases in the middle. CDR3 region: CSVAPVLLEDYGYTF. CDR3 DNA: TGCAGCGTTGCCCCTGTCCTCCTAGAGGACTATGGCTACACCTTC.

The table lists this clone with many counts. In DNA form, the CDR3 reads TGTGCCAGCAGCCAAGGTCGGACAGGGTCTGTGTTGGGCTACACCTTC. Protein sequence: CASSQGRTGSVLGYTF. This chain links TRBV3-1 (or the pseudogene TRBV3-2) with TRBJ1-2, with 8 bases aligning to TRBD1. Germline-derived CDR1 and CDR2 are LGHDT and YNNKEL (reference sequence). CDR3 length equals 16 residues. After removal of 1 base from V and 8 bases from J, the junction contained 12 bases not matched to a gene.

CDR3 in DNA: TGTGCCAGTAGTATAACGGGGATGAGCAATCAGCCCCAGCATTTT. Protein sequence: CASSITGMSNQPQHF. This chain uses TRBV19 with TRBJ1-5; no clear D. V lost 2 bases and J 1 base, leaving 9 bases between the germline ends. CDR3 length equals 15 residues. Looked up from germline, CDR1 is LNHDA and CDR2 is SQIVND (reference sequence).

The chain has TRBV7-9 and TRBJ1-6; possible D gene TRBD1, 5 bases. CDR1 SEHNR and CDR2 FQNEAQ come from the germline V gene (reference sequence). The V end lost 3 bases, the J end lost 9 bases, and 9 bases lay between the germline ends. CDR3 length equals 13 residues. Here the CDR3 reads CASSFSQGSPLHF. The CDR3 nucleotides are TGTGCCAGCAGCTTCTCGCAGGGTTCACCCCTCCACTTT.

The chain couples TRBV28 to TRBJ1-2; TRBD1 matches 9 bases. CDR1 is MDHEN, CDR2 SYDVKM, per germline. There are 14 residues in the CDR3. The trim removed 5 bases at V and 7 bases at J, leaving 8 bases unmatched. The CDR3 nucleotides are TGTGCCAGCAGTGTTAACAGGGGGCTCGCTGGCTACACCTTC. Residues: CASSVNRGLAGYTF.

In nucleotides, the CDR3 is TGTGCCAGCAGCTCCGGGACAGGAGGATCACCCCAGCATTTT. It yields the protein CASSSGTGGSPQHF. This chain uses TRBV7-6 with TRBJ1-5, with 8 bases matching TRBD1. The V segment lost 4 bases and the J segment 10 bases; nucleotides outside the gene matches: 9. Germline V CDR1 and CDR2: SGHVS, FNYEAQ. CDR3 size: 14 residues. Filled out from reference TRBV7-6 and TRBJ1-5, the complete variable domain reads GAGVSQSPRYKVTKRGQDVALRCDPISGHVSLYWYRQALGQGPEFLTYFNYEAQQDKSGLPNDRFSAERPEGSISTLTIQRTEQRDSAMYRCASSSGTGGSPQHFGDGTRLSIL.